These 29 T cell receptor beta chains were all obtained from the same sample, sequenced in a study of cytomegalovirus exposure and HLA in healthy donors. Researchers ran the PCR with 60 Vbeta and 13 Jbeta primers. Here immunoSEQ multiplex PCR was the method, and the copy in TCRdb shows in-frame clones only, minus some. Of about 170,000 clones listed, more than 65% were seen once; the top ten hold about 1.5%. Sequencing was done on a sample of PBMCs. The receptor set was obtained from a male donor in good health and CMV-seronegative.

For the CDR3, the DNA is TGTGCCAGAGAAGGGGGGGACCCGCCCTACGAGCAGTACTTC. It yields the protein CAREGGDPPYEQYF. The chain couples TRBV27 to TRBJ2-7; a weak D match, TRBD2 (7 bases). CDR3 size: 14 residues. Per germline, CDR1 MNHEY and CDR2 SMNVEV (reference sequence). V was clipped by 9 bases and J by 2 bases, with 17 bases between them.

This clone is a singleton in its sample. The chain recombines TRBV10-1 with TRBJ2-5; 9 bases agree with TRBD2. Trimming took 2 bases from V and 0 from J; bases not matched to a gene: 1. Germline-derived CDR1 and CDR2 are WNHNN and SYGVQD (reference sequence). This CDR3 has 15 amino acids. The CDR3, as DNA: TGCGCCAGCAGTGAGCAGCGGGGGGACCAAGAGACCCAGTACTTC. It specifies CASSEQRGDQETQYF.

The chain uses TRBV12-5 and TRBJ2-7; perhaps TRBD2 as D (6 bases). The germline gives CDR1 LGHNT, CDR2 FRNRAP. Trimming left V 5 bases short and J 2 bases short, with 22 bases between. The CDR3 is 17 amino acids. CDR3 sequence: CASGRSKGTGVPYEQYF. In DNA form, the CDR3 reads TGTGCTAGTGGTCGGTCCAAGGGGACGGGAGTGCCCTACGAGCAGTACTTC.

As for this clone: Other DNA variants within this sample encode the same CDR3. The chain joins TRBV29-1 to TRBJ2-7, with D perhaps TRBD1 (6 bases). The germline V gene has CDR1 SQVTM and CDR2 ANQGSEA. CDR3 length equals 12 residues. V was shortened by 6 bases and J by 2 bases, with 11 bases between the two germline ends. The DNA for the CDR3 is TGCAGCGTCGTGACAGGAGCCTACGAGCAGTACTTC. Amino acids: CSVVTGAYEQYF.

The rearrangement links TRBV11-1 to TRBJ1-1; D is uncertain. Trimming took off 5 bases at V and 5 bases at J, with 21 bases between the two ends. Per the germline V gene, CDR1 is SGHAT and CDR2 is FQDESV (reference sequence). The CDR3 has 16 amino acids. The CDR3 region is CASSPLGLTRGTEAFF. The CDR3, as DNA: TGTGCCAGCAGCCCTCTTGGGCTCACCCGCGGGACTGAAGCTTTCTTT.

This clone was seen once. The junction does not match germline at one end; this may be a read error. The rearrangement joins TRBV7-9 to TRBJ2-2, with TRBD2 as a possible D gene (7 bases). Germline CDR1 and CDR2: SEHNR and FQNEAQ (reference sequence). The CDR3 contains 15 residues. DNA for the CDR3: TGTTCCAGCAGCCCCGTGGCGGGGGCGGGCGGGGAGCTGTTTTTT. Translation: CSSSPVAGAGGELFF.

V usage is TRBV15 and J usage is TRBJ1-1, with 7 positions matching TRBD1. CDR3 length: 13 residues. J lost 11 bases, V lost 0 bases, and 6 bases had no gene match. Germline V gives CDR1 LNHNV, CDR2 YYDKDF (reference sequence). The CDR3 nucleotides read TGTGCCACCAGCAGAGACCCCACAGGGGTGGCTTTCTTT. Its translation: CATSRDPTGVAFF.

The chain has TRBV9 and TRBJ2-5; TRBD2 matches at 12 bases. This CDR3 has 17 residues. From germline, CDR1 is SGDLS and CDR2 YYNGEE. With 0 bases clipped from V and 5 bases from J, the junction kept 8 bases outside the gene matches. The CDR3: CASSVGPTSGGQETQYF. In nucleotides, the CDR3 is TGTGCCAGCAGCGTAGGTCCCACTAGCGGGGGGCAGGAGACCCAGTACTTC.

The V call is TRBV28, the J call TRBJ2-3; no clear D. Germline V lookup: CDR1 MDHEN, CDR2 SYDVKM. V was pared by 7 bases and J by 2 bases, with 16 bases between. The CDR3 covers 15 residues. The CDR3: CASTPPVIYTDTQYF. The CDR3, as DNA: TGTGCCAGCACCCCTCCGGTTATCTACACAGATACGCAGTATTTT.

The chain couples TRBV6-6 to TRBJ2-7, with a weak D call TRBD2 (5 bases). CDR1 is MNHNY, CDR2 SVGAGI, per germline (reference sequence). This CDR3 spans 13 amino acids. With 7 bases removed from V and 4 bases from J, the gap between germline ends came to 14 bases. The CDR3 DNA reads as TGTGCCAGCACCCCGACGGGAACTTACGAGCAGTACTTC. It codes for CASTPTGTYEQYF.

V usage is TRBV7-8 and J usage is TRBJ1-1, with D possibly being TRBD1 (6 bases). Germline CDR1 reads SGHVS; CDR2 reads FQNEAQ. This CDR3 has 14 amino acids. The V and J ends lost 3 bases and 5 bases respectively, with 13 bases between them. CDR3 nucleotide sequence: TGTGCCAGCAGCTTCAGGGGCGCCGGAACTGAAGCTTTCTTT. This encodes CASSFRGAGTEAFF.

CDR3 bases: TGCGCCAGCAGCACAGCTGCCTCCCAAGAGACCCAGTACTTC. Translating gives CASSTAASQETQYF. The V call is TRBV5-1, the J call TRBJ2-5; D remains unclear. The V gene lost 4 bases and the J gene lost 1 base, with 11 bases spanning the gap. This CDR3 comprises 14 residues. Germline CDR1 reads SGHRS; CDR2 reads YFSETQ.

The genes are TRBV7-2 and TRBJ2-7; possibly TRBD2 for D (5 bases). V was pared by 4 bases and J by 4 bases, with 14 bases between. CDR1 and CDR2 (germline): SGHTA, FQGNSA. The CDR3 is 14 amino acids. In DNA, the CDR3 is TGTGCCAGCAGCTCCGGGAACTACCAATACGAGCAGTACTTC. It specifies CASSSGNYQYEQYF.

J is TRBJ2-7 and V is TRBV4-2; 8 bases are shared with TRBD1. J lost 3 bases, V lost 0 bases, and 4 bases had no gene match. Germline CDR1 LGHNA, CDR2 YNFKEQ. The CDR3 consists of 15 residues. The CDR3: CASSQDDRGNYEQYF. CDR3 nucleotides: TGTGCCAGCAGCCAAGATGACAGGGGAAACTACGAGCAGTACTTC.

The chain recombines TRBV4-2 with TRBJ1-1; 7 bases line up with TRBD1. Germline V gene sequence: CDR1 LGHNA, CDR2 YNFKEQ. The length of the CDR3 is 14 residues. V gave up 5 bases and J gave up 2 bases; unmatched junction bases: 5. The CDR3 sequence is CASSTTGRNTEAFF. In DNA form, the CDR3 reads TGTGCCAGCAGCACGACAGGGCGAAACACTGAAGCTTTCTTT.

This clone came up a few times. The CDR3 nucleotides read TGTGCCAGCAGCGCAACCCCCGGTTGGCGGACAGGGGGCAATGGCTACACCTTC. It codes for CASSATPGWRTGGNGYTF. The J gene is TRBJ1-2, the V gene TRBV9, with TRBD1 matching over 11 bases. Germline assignment: CDR1 SGDLS and CDR2 YYNGEE. The CDR3 extends over 18 amino acids. Trimming at V came to 3 bases and at J to 6 bases, leaving 16 bases not matched to a gene.

This clone was seen only once. This chain's CDR3 is CSVRQVSNTGELFF. The CDR3 region has the DNA TGCAGCGTTCGACAGGTATCGAACACCGGGGAGCTGTTTTTT. The chain is built from TRBV29-1 and TRBJ2-2, with D perhaps matching TRBD1 (6 bases). The V gene's germline CDR1 is SQVTM and CDR2 ANQGSEA. The CDR3 consists of 14 residues. V dropped 5 bases and J dropped 0 bases, with 10 bases sitting between them.

J is TRBJ1-1 and V is TRBV5-8; no clear D. The germline V and J ends were trimmed by 1 base and 0 bases, with 10 bases remaining between them. CDR1 is SGHTS and CDR2 is YDEGEE in the germline V gene. This CDR3 is built from 15 residues. The CDR3, as DNA: TGTGCCAGCAGCTTGCTGAGCTCACTGAACACTGAAGCTTTCTTT. Translating it yields CASSLLSSLNTEAFF.

The V and J genes are TRBV5-1 and TRBJ2-1, with 7 positions matching TRBD1. Germline values: CDR1 SGHRS, CDR2 YFSETQ. J gave up 7 bases and V 1 base, and 5 bases lay outside the gene matches. The CDR3 has 14 residues. DNA for the CDR3: TGCGCCAGCAGCTTGATCCCAGGGGGTAATGAGCAGTTCTTC. Protein sequence: CASSLIPGGNEQFF.

The V gene is TRBV4-2, the J gene TRBJ2-7; TRBD2 agrees at 11 bases. After removal of 1 base from V and 2 bases from J, the junction contained 4 bases not matched to a gene. The CDR3 loop spans 16 amino acids. CDR1 is LGHNA, CDR2 YNFKEQ, per germline. CDR3 region: CASSQAGTSGTYEQYF. The CDR3 nucleotides read TGTGCCAGCAGCCAAGCCGGGACTAGCGGAACCTACGAGCAGTACTTC.

The chain has TRBV4-3 and TRBJ2-7; 7 bases match TRBD2. Germline lookup yields CDR1 LGHNA and CDR2 YSLEER. The CDR3 sequence is 15 residues long. The V segment lost 0 bases and the J segment 6 bases; nucleotides outside the gene matches: 8. The CDR3 sequence is CASSQDLGGSGEQYF. In nucleotides, the CDR3 is TGCGCCAGCAGCCAAGATCTGGGCGGGAGCGGCGAGCAGTACTTC.

This clone was seen only a few times. The chain carries TRBV27 and TRBJ1-6, with D unclear. Germline-derived CDR1 and CDR2 are MNHEY and SMNVEV (reference sequence). V was pared by 6 bases and J by 5 bases, with 20 bases between. The CDR3 totals 17 residues. The CDR3 region is CASRTGQAEFHNSPLHF. CDR3 bases: TGTGCCAGCAGGACCGGTCAGGCTGAGTTTCATAATTCACCCCTCCACTTT.

The V and J genes are TRBV7-6 and TRBJ2-2; TRBD2 matches at 12 bases. The germline CDR1 and CDR2 sequences are SGHVS and FNYEAQ. J was trimmed by 4 bases and V by 1 base; bases with no gene match: 7. CDR3 length: 18 amino acids. The CDR3 loop reads CASSLGPSGGASTGELFF. CDR3 sequence (DNA): TGTGCCAGCAGCTTAGGCCCTAGCGGGGGGGCCAGCACCGGGGAGCTGTTTTTT. The variable domain in full, completed from reference TRBV7-6 and TRBJ2-2, reads GAGVSQSPRYKVTKRGQDVALRCDPISGHVSLYWYRQALGQGPEFLTYFNYEAQQDKSGLPNDRFSAERPEGSISTLTIQRTEQRDSAMYRCASSLGPSGGASTGELFFGEGSRLTVL.

The chain combines TRBV6-1 with TRBJ2-1, with TRBD1 identical over 7 bases. The trim removed 6 bases at V and 0 bases at J, leaving 5 bases unmatched. Germline V gives CDR1 MNHNS, CDR2 SASEGT. This CDR3 is 15 amino acids long. CDR3 residues: CASSSPGGSYNEQFF. The DNA for the CDR3 is TGTGCCAGCAGCAGTCCAGGGGGCTCCTACAATGAGCAGTTCTTC.

The V and J genes are TRBV21-1 and TRBJ1-6; the table's D call of TRBD1 was not tested on the DNA. TRBV21-1 is listed as a pseudogene. CDR3 length equals 23 residues. Here the CDR3 reads CASSKPGAEERTGCDSYNSPLHF. The CDR3 DNA sequence: TGTGCCAGCAGCAAGCCAGGGGCGGAGGAAAGGACAGGGTGTGACTCCTATAATTCACCCCTCCACTTT.

The J gene is TRBJ2-7, the V gene TRBV7-6, with a possible D match to TRBD2 (5 bases). This CDR3 has 16 residues. Per germline, CDR1 SGHVS and CDR2 FNYEAQ. V lost 4 bases and J lost 2, with 18 bases in between. This chain's CDR3 is CASSSLKGSRTYEQYF. CDR3 nucleotide sequence: TGTGCCAGCAGCTCTCTAAAAGGGAGCAGGACCTACGAGCAGTACTTC.

The gene calls are TRBV4-1 and TRBJ2-4, with D maybe TRBD1 (6 bases). Trimming took 3 bases from V and 1 from J, leaving 19 bases between them. This CDR3 is 18 amino acids long. Germline lookup yields CDR1 MGHRA and CDR2 YSYEKL. The CDR3 loop reads CASSQGAEQGKAKNIQYF. CDR3 DNA sequence: TGCGCCAGCAGCCAGGGAGCAGAACAGGGCAAGGCCAAAAACATTCAGTACTTC.

The chain links TRBV9 to TRBJ2-7; D unclear. V was trimmed by 0 bases and J by 6 bases, leaving 13 bases between them. The CDR3 runs 14 residues. The germline CDR1 and CDR2 sequences are SGDLS and YYNGEE. The CDR3 loop is CASSVDPIPGEQYF. DNA for the CDR3: TGTGCCAGCAGCGTAGATCCCATACCGGGCGAGCAGTACTTC.

The chain is built from TRBV28 and TRBJ2-2; 9 bases fit TRBD2. Germline V gives CDR1 MDHEN, CDR2 SYDVKM. There are 15 residues in the CDR3. Unmatched junction bases numbered 9, after V lost 8 bases and J lost 5 bases. This CDR3 reads CASLPSGRITGELFF. In DNA, the CDR3 is TGTGCCAGCCTACCAAGCGGGAGGATAACCGGGGAGCTGTTTTTT.